This entry lists 23 T cell receptor beta chains sequenced from one sample in a study of T cell responses to AZD1222 COVID-19 vaccine. Sequencing was performed with immunoSEQ multiplex PCR; in TCRdb, only in-frame clones are kept and a portion is missing. The data show approximately 80,000 clones, 80% to 90% seen once. Sequenced here: peripheral blood, sampled on day 0 of AZD1222 vaccination. The receptor source for this set is an adult in good health.

This sequence joins TRBV7-3 and TRBJ2-5; 10 bases are a match to TRBD2. The CDR3 has 18 amino acids. CDR1 is SGHTA, CDR2 FQGTGA, per germline. Trimming removed 0 bases from V and 3 bases from J; junction bases left unmatched: 10. The CDR3 DNA reads TGTGCCAGCAGCTTAACCTTAGCGGGAGGTCCCTTAGAAGAGACCCAGTACTTC. This codes for CASSLTLAGGPLEETQYF. Drawing the rest from reference TRBV7-3 and TRBJ2-5, the complete variable domain is GAGVSQTPSNKVTEKGKYVELRCDPISGHTALYWYRQSLGQGPEFLIYFQGTGAADDSGLPNDRFFAVRPEGSVSTLKIQRTERGDSAVYLCASSLTLAGGPLEETQYFGPGTRLLVL.

CDR3: CATSRDGHGPGNTIYF. The CDR3 DNA reads as TGTGCCACCAGCAGAGACGGACACGGCCCTGGAAACACCATATATTTT. V is TRBV15 and J is TRBJ1-3; tentatively, D is TRBD1 (5 bases). The germline V gene encodes CDR1 LNHNV and CDR2 YYDKDF (reference sequence). CDR3 length equals 16 residues. V dropped 0 bases and J dropped 2 bases, with 11 bases sitting between them.

This clone has more than one count but fewer than ten. The genes are TRBV4-1 and TRBJ1-4, with TRBD1 matching 8 bases. The trim removed 4 bases at V and 3 bases at J, leaving 4 bases unmatched. Germline values: CDR1 MGHRA, CDR2 YSYEKL. CDR3 length equals 15 residues. Written as DNA, the CDR3 is TGCGCCAGCAGCCCAGGACAGGGTTCTAATGAAAAACTGTTTTTT. Translation gives CASSPGQGSNEKLFF.

The chain couples TRBV4-2 to TRBJ1-4, with TRBD1 matching 7 bases. Germline V CDR1 and CDR2: LGHNA, YNFKEQ. The CDR3 sequence is 14 residues long. V dropped 1 base and J dropped 6; count of bases not matched to a gene: 2. CDR3 DNA sequence: TGTGCCAGCAGCCAAGGGACAGGAGATGAAAAACTGTTTTTT. It encodes CASSQGTGDEKLFF.

J is TRBJ1-4 and V is TRBV2; weak D call: TRBD1 (5 bases). The germline V gene has CDR1 SNHLY and CDR2 FYNNEI. Trimming pared 0 bases from V and 5 bases from J, leaving 10 bases between. This CDR3 region has 15 residues. The CDR3 DNA sequence: TGTGCCAGCAGTGAAGCCGGGACTGAGAATGAAAAACTGTTTTTT. This sequence encodes CASSEAGTENEKLFF.

The V gene is TRBV3-1 (or the pseudogene TRBV3-2), the J gene TRBJ2-7; D remains unclear. The CDR3 spans 12 residues. CDR1 is LGHDT and CDR2 is YNNKEL in the germline V gene (reference sequence). With 1 base removed from V and 0 bases from J, the gap between germline ends came to 1 base. The CDR3 loop is CASSQVSYEQYF. CDR3 DNA sequence: TGTGCCAGCAGCCAAGTCTCCTACGAGCAGTACTTC.

The genes are TRBV28 and TRBJ2-5; 7 bases fit TRBD1. The germline V gene encodes CDR1 MDHEN and CDR2 SYDVKM. CDR3 size: 18 residues. Trimming took 2 bases from V and 4 from J; bases not matched to a gene: 16. For the CDR3, the DNA is TGTGCCAGCAGTTTAAATGTCTTAGGACAGGTAGGGGTAGAGACCCAGTACTTC. It encodes CASSLNVLGQVGVETQYF.

This chain uses TRBV29-1 with TRBJ2-1, with 12 bases identical to TRBD2. The CDR3 runs 13 residues. CDR1 and CDR2 (germline): SQVTM, ANQGSEA. V was clipped by 6 bases and J by 4 bases; unmatched bases: 1. The CDR3 DNA reads TGCAGCGTCGGGACTAGCGGGTACAATGAGCAGTTCTTC. Its translation is CSVGTSGYNEQFF.

The rearrangement links TRBV6-1 to TRBJ1-3; D is uncertain. Germline lookup yields CDR1 MNHNS and CDR2 SASEGT. The CDR3 extends over 14 amino acids. V shed 0 bases and J shed 2 bases, with 5 bases lying between them. This CDR3 is CASSEAVPGNTIYF. The DNA of the CDR3 is TGTGCCAGCAGTGAAGCGGTCCCTGGAAACACCATATATTTT.

V and J are TRBV11-3 and TRBJ2-1; D not resolved. Trimming took off 0 bases at V and 4 bases at J, with 4 bases between the two ends. The CDR3 runs to 13 residues. The germline gives CDR1 SGHNT, CDR2 YENEEA. The CDR3 protein is CASSLEQYNEQFF. DNA for the CDR3: TGTGCCAGCAGCTTAGAACAATACAATGAGCAGTTCTTC.

The genes are TRBV5-6 and TRBJ2-7; 8 bases are shared with TRBD2. From germline, CDR1 is SGHDT and CDR2 YYEEEE. J lost 1 base, V lost 1 base, and 7 bases had no gene match. The CDR3 has 16 residues. CDR3 in amino acids: CASSLWSGSVSYEQYF. The CDR3 nucleotides are TGTGCCAGCAGCTTGTGGAGCGGGAGCGTATCCTACGAGCAGTACTTC.

This rearrangement joins TRBV3-1 (or the pseudogene TRBV3-2) to TRBJ2-5; D might be TRBD2 (6 bases). CDR3 length equals 17 residues. In germline, CDR1 is LGHDT, CDR2 YNNKEL (reference sequence). The V gene lost 1 base and the J gene lost 3 bases, with 18 bases spanning the gap. The CDR3 is CASSQVQTWDSKETQYF. The CDR3 DNA sequence: TGTGCCAGCAGCCAAGTTCAAACTTGGGACTCGAAAGAGACCCAGTACTTC.

The gene calls are TRBV27 and TRBJ2-7; perhaps TRBD1 as D (8 bases). The CDR3 extends over 17 amino acids. Germline V gene lookup returns CDR1 MNHEY and CDR2 SMNVEV (reference sequence). V dropped 4 bases and J dropped 1 base, with 20 bases sitting between them. DNA of the CDR3: TGTGCCAGCAGTTCTTGGGGGGGGAGGACAGGGTCCTACGAGCAGTACTTC. This encodes CASSSWGGRTGSYEQYF.

The J gene is TRBJ2-1, the V gene TRBV5-6; 8 positions match TRBD1. Germline V lookup: CDR1 SGHDT, CDR2 YYEEEE. V was clipped by 3 bases and J by 4 bases; unmatched bases: 6. This CDR3 has 15 amino acids. CDR3 region: CASSSWGQEYNEQFF. CDR3 DNA sequence: TGTGCCAGCAGCTCCTGGGGACAGGAATACAATGAGCAGTTCTTC.

This clone was seen once. The chain links TRBV28 to TRBJ2-1; D possibly uses TRBD1 or TRBD2 (5 bases each). The CDR3 runs to 14 residues. V was clipped by 3 bases and J by 5 bases, with 11 bases between them. Germline CDR1 is MDHEN and CDR2 is SYDVKM. The CDR3 sequence is CASSFAGANNEQFF. The CDR3 region has the DNA TGTGCCAGCAGTTTCGCCGGGGCCAACAATGAGCAGTTCTTC.

The V and J genes are TRBV5-1 and TRBJ2-3; 7 bases match TRBD2. V trimming: 0 bases; J trimming: 8 bases; junction bases outside the gene matches: 15. The CDR3 runs 17 residues. The V gene's germline CDR1 is SGHRS and CDR2 YFSETQ. The CDR3 protein is CASSLAPSGNNVATQYF. Written as DNA, the CDR3 is TGCGCCAGCAGCTTGGCCCCTAGCGGAAACAACGTAGCTACGCAGTATTTT.

The CDR3 sequence: CASSLLQGAEQPQHF. The CDR3 bases are TGTGCCAGCAGTTTGCTACAGGGGGCTGAGCAGCCCCAGCATTTT. This chain links TRBV6-5 with TRBJ1-5; 9 bases are shared with TRBD1. The V gene's germline CDR1 is MNHEY and CDR2 SVGAGI. V trimming: 4 bases; J trimming: 7 bases; junction bases outside the gene matches: 8. The CDR3 is made up of 15 amino acids.

The rearrangement links TRBV6-6 to TRBJ2-5, with 8 bases lining up with TRBD1. The CDR3 has 15 residues. J was trimmed by 2 bases and V by 6 bases; bases with no gene match: 8. CDR1 is MNHNY and CDR2 is SVGAGI in the germline V gene (reference sequence). The CDR3 spells CASSIQTGEQETQYF. CDR3 in DNA: TGTGCCAGCAGCATCCAGACAGGGGAGCAAGAGACCCAGTACTTC.

J is TRBJ1-3 and V is TRBV5-5; no clear D. Germline V lookup: CDR1 SGHKS, CDR2 YYEKEE (reference sequence). CDR3 size: 13 residues. V was pared by 0 bases and J by 4 bases, with 5 bases between. CDR3 nucleotide sequence: TGTGCCAGCAGCTTGGGTCTAGGAAACACCATATATTTT. This codes for CASSLGLGNTIYF. Supplemented by reference TRBV5-5 and TRBJ1-3, the full variable domain reads DAGVTQSPTHLIKTRGQQVTLRCSPISGHKSVSWYQQVLGQGPQFIFQYYEKEERGRGNFPDRFSARQFPNYSSELNVNALLLGDSALYLCASSLGLGNTIYFGEGSWLTVV.

The chain couples TRBV7-3 to TRBJ1-2; the match to TRBD1 covers 7 bases. The V segment lost 3 bases and the J segment 5 bases; nucleotides outside the gene matches: 9. CDR3 length: 15 amino acids. Germline V gives CDR1 SGHTA, CDR2 FQGTGA. In DNA form, the CDR3 reads TGTGCCAGCAGCTTGGACCCCCAGGGGGAGTATGGCTACACCTTC. Protein: CASSLDPQGEYGYTF.

The chain employs TRBV28 and TRBJ1-4, with D possibly being TRBD1 (5 bases). V shed 5 bases and J shed 2 bases, with 6 bases lying between them. Per the germline V gene, CDR1 is MDHEN and CDR2 is SYDVKM. The CDR3 is 13 residues long. CDR3: CASSRGTNEKLFF. In DNA, the CDR3 is TGTGCCAGCAGTAGGGGCACTAATGAAAAACTGTTTTTT.

The J gene is TRBJ2-2, the V gene TRBV5-6; TRBD2 agrees at 9 bases. The CDR3 runs 15 residues. Germline V gene lookup returns CDR1 SGHDT and CDR2 YYEEEE. The ends lost 4 bases at V and 2 bases at J; junction bases unmatched: 3. DNA for the CDR3: TGTGCCAGCAGCCCGGGACTAGCTAACACCGGGGAGCTGTTTTTT. This codes for CASSPGLANTGELFF.

The chain combines TRBV7-9 with TRBJ2-3, with 8 bases matching TRBD2. V gave up 1 base and J gave up 0 bases; unmatched junction bases: 3. Germline-derived CDR1 and CDR2 are SEHNR and FQNEAQ (reference sequence). The CDR3 runs to 16 residues. CDR3 sequence (DNA): TGTGCCAGCAGCTTAGTTTTAGCGGGAAGCACAGATACGCAGTATTTT. Encoded protein: CASSLVLAGSTDTQYF. Based on the CDR3 plus reference TRBV7-9 and TRBJ2-3, the full variable domain is DTGVSQNPRHKITKRGQNVTFRCDPISEHNRLYWYRQTLGQGPEFLTYFQNEAQLEKSRLLSDRFSAERPKGSFSTLEIQRTEQGDSAMYLCASSLVLAGSTDTQYFGPGTRLTVL.